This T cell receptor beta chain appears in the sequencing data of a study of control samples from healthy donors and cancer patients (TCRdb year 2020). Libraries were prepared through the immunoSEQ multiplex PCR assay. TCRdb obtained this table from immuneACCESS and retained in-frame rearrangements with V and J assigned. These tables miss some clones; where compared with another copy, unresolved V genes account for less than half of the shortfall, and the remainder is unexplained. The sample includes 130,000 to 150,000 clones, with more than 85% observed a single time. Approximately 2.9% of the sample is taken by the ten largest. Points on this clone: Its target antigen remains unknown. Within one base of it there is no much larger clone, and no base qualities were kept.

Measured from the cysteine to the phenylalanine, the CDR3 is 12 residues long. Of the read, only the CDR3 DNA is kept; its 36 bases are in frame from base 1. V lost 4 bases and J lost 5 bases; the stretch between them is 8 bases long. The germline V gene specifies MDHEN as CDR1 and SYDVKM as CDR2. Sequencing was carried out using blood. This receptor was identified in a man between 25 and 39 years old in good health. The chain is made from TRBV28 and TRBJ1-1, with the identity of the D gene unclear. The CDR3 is CASSSGKTEAFF. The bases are TGTGCCAGCAGTTCAGGCAAGACTGAAGCTTTCTTT.